One sample yielded the 23 T cell receptor beta chains listed below, sequenced in a study of blood T cell repertoires in COVID-19. The table came from immunoSEQ multiplex PCR; TCRdb's copy has only in-frame clones and leaves some out. The repertoire holds about 180,000 clones, about nine tenths seen once, with approximately 2% in the top ten. Specimen: peripheral blood. The source of these receptors is a man aged 18-30 years who had recovered from COVID-19.

This clone was detected only once. V is TRBV19 and J is TRBJ2-1, with 7 bases aligning to TRBD2. There are 14 residues in the CDR3. The V gene end was trimmed by 3 bases and the J gene end by 7 bases; junction bases not matched to a gene: 6. Looked up from germline, CDR1 is LNHDA and CDR2 is SQIVND (reference sequence). Written as DNA, the CDR3 is TGTGCCAGTAGTATTGGCGGGAGTGCGAATGAGCAGTTCTTC. Translation: CASSIGGSANEQFF.

The chain has TRBV19 and TRBJ2-5; 9 bases match TRBD1. Germline V gives CDR1 LNHDA, CDR2 SQIVND (reference sequence). CDR3 size: 14 residues. V lost 5 bases and J lost 5; bases outside the gene matches: 6. CDR3: CASSPGTGLETQYF. The CDR3 DNA is TGTGCCAGTAGTCCCGGGACAGGGCTCGAGACCCAGTACTTC. Supplemented by reference TRBV19 and TRBJ2-5, the full variable domain reads DGGITQSPKYLFRKEGQNVTLSCEQNLNHDAMYWYRQDPGQGLRLIYYSQIVNDFQKGDIAEGYSVSREKKESFPLTVTSAQKNPTAFYLCASSPGTGLETQYFGPGTRLLVL.

The CDR3 reads CASSLGGIGTEAFF. The CDR3 DNA is TGTGCCAGCAGCTTAGGAGGGATCGGCACTGAAGCTTTCTTT. This chain links TRBV11-3 with TRBJ1-1; D gene unclear. CDR3 length: 14 residues. Germline V gives CDR1 SGHNT, CDR2 YENEEA. The germline V and J ends were trimmed by 1 base and 4 bases, with 10 bases remaining between them.

V and J are TRBV5-4 and TRBJ2-1, with TRBD1 matching 9 bases. Looked up from germline, CDR1 is SGHNT and CDR2 is YYREEE (reference sequence). The CDR3 extends over 13 amino acids. V shed 4 bases and J 9 bases; nucleotides not matched to a gene: 5. The CDR3 bases are TGTGCCAGCAGCCAGGACAGGGGAAGTGAGCAGTTCTTC. Its translation: CASSQDRGSEQFF.

The V and J genes are TRBV11-2 and TRBJ1-5; tentatively, D is TRBD1 (5 bases). The V end lost 2 bases, the J end lost 2 bases, and 10 bases lay between the germline ends. Germline-derived CDR1 and CDR2 are SGHAT and FQNNGV. The CDR3 is 15 residues long. This CDR3 is CASSLNQGGNQPQHF. The CDR3 region has the DNA TGTGCCAGCAGCTTAAACCAGGGCGGCAATCAGCCCCAGCATTTT.

This chain links TRBV6-6 with TRBJ1-2; tentatively, D is TRBD1 (6 bases). The germline V gene has CDR1 MNHNY and CDR2 SVGAGI (reference sequence). The V gene lost 0 bases and the J gene lost 4 bases, with 12 bases spanning the gap. The CDR3 is made up of 15 amino acids. The CDR3 spells CASSYSDRHPYGYTF. The CDR3 region has the DNA TGTGCCAGCAGTTACTCGGACAGACACCCCTATGGCTACACCTTC.

This clone was counted between two and nine times. The V and J genes are TRBV6-2 or TRBV6-3 and TRBJ2-2, with TRBD2 identical over 7 bases. Germline V gives CDR1 MNHEY, CDR2 SVGEGT. The CDR3 consists of 16 residues. Trimming removed 2 bases from V and 7 bases from J; junction bases left unmatched: 10. The CDR3: CASSYRATSLNGELFF. The CDR3 DNA reads as TGTGCCAGCAGTTACAGGGCGACTAGCCTCAACGGGGAGCTGTTTTTT.

This chain uses TRBV5-4 with TRBJ1-2, with 8 bases identical to TRBD1. This CDR3 has 14 amino acids. Looked up from germline, CDR1 is SGHNT and CDR2 is YYREEE (reference sequence). V gave up 2 bases and J gave up 7 bases; unmatched junction bases: 7. In DNA form, the CDR3 reads TGTGCCAGCAGCTTTACAGGGGGTGATTCTGGCTACACCTTC. Protein: CASSFTGGDSGYTF.

This chain joins TRBV30 and TRBJ2-1, with a weak D call TRBD2 (5 bases). V dropped 4 bases and J dropped 6 bases, with 19 bases sitting between them. The CDR3 length is 15 residues. Germline loops: CDR1 GTSNPN, CDR2 SVGIG (reference sequence). The CDR3 nucleotides are TGTGCCTGGACCGCCAGAGGGCGGCTCTTCAATGAGCAGTTCTTC. Translation: CAWTARGRLFNEQFF. The entire variable domain, with the rest obtained from reference TRBV30 and TRBJ2-1, is as follows: SQTIHQWPATLVQPVGSPLSLECTVEGTSNPNLYWYRQAAGRGLQLLFYSVGIGQISSEVPQNLSASRPQDRQFILSSKKLLLSDSGFYLCAWTARGRLFNEQFFGPGTRLTVL.

The chain is built from TRBV19 and TRBJ2-1; tentatively, D is TRBD2 (5 bases). Per the germline V gene, CDR1 is LNHDA and CDR2 is SQIVND (reference sequence). Trimming took off 3 bases at V and 0 bases at J, with 12 bases between the two ends. This CDR3 comprises 16 residues. CDR3 coding DNA: TGTGCCAGTAGTATTAGTCTTGGGAGCTCCTACAATGAGCAGTTCTTC. It specifies CASSISLGSSYNEQFF.

The chain carries TRBV10-3 and TRBJ2-5; D perhaps matches TRBD1 (5 bases). Per germline, CDR1 ENHRY and CDR2 SYGVKD. With 2 bases removed from V and 5 bases from J, the gap between germline ends came to 9 bases. The CDR3 spans 13 residues. The CDR3 bases are TGTGCCATCAGTGAGGCAGGGCGGGAGACCCAGTACTTC. Protein: CAISEAGRETQYF.

The gene calls are TRBV20-1 and TRBJ2-7; a weak D match, TRBD2 (6 bases). The germline V and J ends were trimmed by 8 bases and 2 bases, with 10 bases remaining between them. Per germline, CDR1 DFQATT and CDR2 SNEGSKA (reference sequence). CDR3 length: 11 amino acids. This CDR3 is CSWDSTYEQYF. In nucleotides, the CDR3 is TGCAGTTGGGACTCTACCTACGAGCAGTACTTC.

This clone has more than one count but fewer than ten. This chain joins TRBV6-5 and TRBJ2-6; D ambiguous. This CDR3 comprises 14 residues. Germline-derived CDR1 and CDR2 are MNHEY and SVGAGI. V shed 1 base and J shed 4 bases, with 5 bases lying between them. The CDR3 DNA is TGTGCCAGCAGTTACTACAGCGGGGCCAACGTCCTGACTTTC. As protein: CASSYYSGANVLTF.

The chain has TRBV5-1 and TRBJ2-3; 12 positions match TRBD1. The germline V gene encodes CDR1 SGHRS and CDR2 YFSETQ. The CDR3 extends over 16 amino acids. Trimming at V came to 1 base and at J to 4 bases, leaving 4 bases not matched to a gene. The CDR3 nucleotides are TGCGCCAGCAGCTTGTTCGGGACAGGGGGCGCAGATACGCAGTATTTT. Encoded protein: CASSLFGTGGADTQYF.

The rearrangement uses TRBV10-1 and TRBJ1-1; 8 bases are a match to TRBD1. CDR3 size: 14 residues. Trimming cost V 2 bases and J 1 base; bases outside gene matches: 0. From germline, CDR1 is WNHNN and CDR2 SYGVQD (reference sequence). CDR3 in DNA: TGCGCCAGCAGTGAGGGGACAGGGAACACTGAAGCTTTCTTT. Its translation is CASSEGTGNTEAFF.

J is TRBJ1-6 and V is TRBV5-1; the D gene is possibly TRBD1 (6 bases). The germline V gene has CDR1 SGHRS and CDR2 YFSETQ. This CDR3 region has 15 residues. Trimming cost V 4 bases and J 10 bases, with 18 bases left between them. CDR3 residues: CASSQQGEGKSPLHF. The DNA for the CDR3 is TGCGCCAGCAGCCAACAGGGAGAAGGAAAATCACCCCTCCACTTT.

DNA for the CDR3: TGCGCCAGCAGCCAAGATGGGGGGAGAACTAATGAAAAACTGTTTTTT. Translated: CASSQDGGRTNEKLFF. J is TRBJ1-4 and V is TRBV4-1; D perhaps matches TRBD1 (5 bases). Per germline, CDR1 MGHRA and CDR2 YSYEKL. V was pared by 0 bases and J by 1 base, with 9 bases between. The CDR3 totals 16 residues.

CDR3 coding DNA: TGTGCCATCACCGGGACAGGGGGCTTGGGCACTGAAGCTTTCTTT. The encoded protein is CAITGTGGLGTEAFF. The chain uses TRBV10-3 and TRBJ1-1; 12 nucleotides match TRBD1. V lost 7 bases, J lost 4 bases, and 7 bases stayed unmatched. CDR1 and CDR2 (germline): ENHRY, SYGVKD. CDR3 length equals 15 residues.

The chain employs TRBV10-3 and TRBJ2-3; D is perhaps TRBD2 (5 bases). From germline, CDR1 is ENHRY and CDR2 SYGVKD. The V and J ends lost 7 bases and 0 bases respectively, with 14 bases between them. This CDR3 has 15 amino acids. CDR3 region: CAITDGIASTDTQYF. The DNA for the CDR3 is TGTGCCATCACTGACGGGATTGCTAGCACAGATACGCAGTATTTT.

The gene calls are TRBV7-2 and TRBJ1-1; D remains unclear. V was clipped by 2 bases and J by 6 bases, with 10 bases between them. Germline loops: CDR1 SGHTA, CDR2 FQGNSA. This CDR3 contains 13 residues. The CDR3, as DNA: TGTGCCAGCAGCTTAATGGCAGAACCTGAAGCTTTCTTT. As protein: CASSLMAEPEAFF.

The chain combines TRBV6-5 with TRBJ1-1; the D is unclear. Trimming pared 2 bases from V and 1 base from J, leaving 5 bases between. The CDR3 contains 13 residues. The germline gives CDR1 MNHEY, CDR2 SVGAGI. In nucleotides, the CDR3 is TGTGCCAGCAGTTACACTCCGAACACTGAAGCTTTCTTT. Amino acid sequence: CASSYTPNTEAFF.

This sequence joins TRBV18 and TRBJ1-2, with a weak D call TRBD1 (5 bases). The CDR3 spans 13 residues. V lost 3 bases and J lost 4, with 9 bases in between. Germline loops: CDR1 KGHSH, CDR2 LQKENI. The CDR3 reads CASSPDSVYGYTF. The CDR3 coding sequence is TGTGCCAGCTCACCTGACAGTGTCTATGGCTACACCTTC.

The rearrangement links TRBV29-1 to TRBJ1-3, with D hard to call. The V gene's germline CDR1 is SQVTM and CDR2 ANQGSEA. V was trimmed by 5 bases and J by 4 bases, leaving 6 bases between them. The CDR3 extends over 11 amino acids. This CDR3 reads CSVRGGNTIYF. The CDR3 bases are TGCAGCGTTCGCGGGGGAAACACCATATATTTT.